Described below is a single T cell receptor (beta chain) sequence and its context. No cognate antigen has been identified for it. No base quality values were provided; no much bigger clone lies one nucleotide off. Receptors were amplified or captured by the immunoSEQ multiplex PCR assay. Under the source paper's analysis protocol: A statistical classification framework was developed to diagnose cytomegalovirus status using the catalog of TCR beta chain sequences. TCRdb carries this immuneACCESS record with in-frame sequences only. Its versions omit some clonotypes, under half of them owing to an unresolved V gene in the studies checked, with the rest unexplained. That table gives V, J and clone size, and the DNA gave D and trimming. The sample includes more than 80,000 clones, with 88% observed a single time. The ten largest clones represent about 1.8% of the sample. The CDR3 runs 15 residues from the cysteine to the phenylalanine. Only the CDR3 region is kept as DNA, spanning 45 bases read in frame from base 1. The V and J ends are trimmed by 4 bases and 5 bases, leaving 16 bases between them. For CDR1 and CDR2, the germline V gene lists MNHNS and SASEGT.

Separate from the approximately 670-subject first cohort, the validation cohort of about 130 subjects was the group to which the donors belonged. This sample was taken from a study of cytomegalovirus exposure and HLA in healthy donors (dated by TCRdb to 2015 to 2018). In terms of the full investigation: According to a later analysis, one platform produced both the roughly 110 validation repertoires and the roughly 640 repertoires of the first cohort. The aim of the study was to test whether cataloging public T cell receptors could identify signatures of past pathogen exposure. In addition to the first cohort of around 670 subjects, a separate validation cohort of approximately 130 different subjects was used. To predict cytomegalovirus infection status, the study combined high-throughput TCR immunosequencing, statistical association of individual TCRs with disease status, and machine learning. Study-wide findings and limitations: Across donors, most TCR sequences were observed very rarely, whereas some public TCRs were present in many individuals. The study listed approximately 150 TCR beta chains as associated with cytomegalovirus. The classifier was reported to diagnose cytomegalovirus status with high specificity and sensitivity in both the original and validation cohorts. All 120 or so repertoires were used to score co-occurrence in the validation cohort in a later analysis, because that analysis had no HLA typing for the cohort. In vitro tests confirmed that three of the cytomegalovirus-associated TCR beta chains recognize cytomegalovirus antigens. The authors suggested that the approach could potentially be generalized to other disease states and immunological phenotypes. In a later analysis, TCRs clustered in the first cohort were found to also tend to co-occur in the roughly 110 validation repertoires, with 90% to 95% of cluster scores above 0.

In this chain, TRBV6-1 is recombined with TRBJ2-3; confidence is insufficient to name the D gene. Sequenced material: PBMCs. This receptor was taken from a woman between 18 and 30 years old in good health and CMV-seropositive. The CDR3: CASSVWQHTGDTQYF. The bases are TGTGCCAGCAGTGTCTGGCAGCATACGGGAGATACGCAGTATTTT.